Below are 28 T cell receptor beta chains sequenced from a single sample in a study of neurological immune-mediated disorders. MiXCR, applied by TCRdb to the 5' RACE reads, yields one record per CDR3 protein. The profile shows nearly 60,000 distinct CDR3 sequences, 3% to 4% of them singletons. The source material was PBMCs. The receptors derive from a woman aged 55-70 years with multiple sclerosis.

This clonotype was counted a few times. CDR3 in amino acids: CSAATDMKNIQYF. In DNA form, the CDR3 reads TGCAGTGCTGCCACGGACATGAAAAACATTCAGTACTTC. The rearrangement uses TRBV20-1 and TRBJ2-4; maybe TRBD1 (5 bases). Trimming left V 5 bases short and J 4 bases short, with 12 bases between. The CDR3 is 13 residues long. The germline V gene has CDR1 DFQATT and CDR2 SNEGSKA (reference sequence).

This clonotype came up many times. The chain is built from TRBV5-1 and TRBJ2-7; 7 nucleotides line up with TRBD1. Germline CDR1 SGHRS, CDR2 YFSETQ. CDR3 size: 15 residues. J was trimmed by 0 bases and V by 4 bases; bases with no gene match: 7. The CDR3 nucleotides are TGCGCCAGCAGCATCGACAGGGAACGCTCCTACGAGCAGTACTTC. This gives the protein CASSIDRERSYEQYF. The full variable domain, in which reference TRBV5-1 and TRBJ2-7 provide the parts outside the CDR3, is KAGVTQTPRYLIKTRGQQVTLSCSPISGHRSVSWYQQTPGQGLQFLFEYFSETQRNKGNFPGRFSGRQFSNSRSEMNVSTLELGDSALYLCASSIDRERSYEQYFGPGTRLTVT.

This clonotype came up many times. V and J are TRBV24-1 and TRBJ2-5; 12 bases fit TRBD1. V lost 4 bases and J lost 3; bases outside the gene matches: 5. The germline CDR1 and CDR2 sequences are KGHDR and SFDVKD. The CDR3 consists of 16 residues. The CDR3 nucleotides read TGTGCCACCAGTGACCCCGGGACAGGGGGCGAAGAGACCCAGTACTTC. Protein sequence: CATSDPGTGGEETQYF.

This clonotype was counted at least ten times. This chain links TRBV10-3 with TRBJ1-2; TRBD1 might be the D (6 bases). Per germline, CDR1 ENHRY and CDR2 SYGVKD. Trimming shortened V by 6 bases and J by 6 bases, and 14 bases separated the two germline ends. CDR3 length: 13 amino acids. This CDR3 reads CAISLRGTDGYTF. The CDR3 DNA is TGTGCCATCAGCCTCAGGGGCACCGATGGCTACACCTTC.

In this sample, this clonotype turned up many times. The V call is TRBV7-8, the J call TRBJ2-3; D remains unclear. Germline V CDR1 and CDR2: SGHVS, FQNEAQ. Trimming stripped 1 base from V and 0 bases from J, with 14 bases between. The CDR3 covers 17 residues. The CDR3 loop reads CASSLEPGGASTDTQYF. The CDR3 nucleotides read TGTGCCAGCAGCTTAGAACCTGGCGGAGCTAGCACAGATACGCAGTATTTT.

This clonotype was counted ten times or more. This chain connects TRBV5-1 to TRBJ1-2, with TRBD1 matching over 9 bases. The CDR3 consists of 15 residues. J gave up 8 bases and V 5 bases, and 13 bases lay outside the gene matches. In germline, CDR1 is SGHRS, CDR2 YFSETQ. CDR3 protein: CASSQGLQGARGYTF. The CDR3 bases are TGCGCCAGCAGTCAAGGCTTACAGGGGGCGCGGGGCTACACCTTC. The complete variable domain, with remaining parts taken from reference TRBV5-1 and TRBJ1-2, reads KAGVTQTPRYLIKTRGQQVTLSCSPISGHRSVSWYQQTPGQGLQFLFEYFSETQRNKGNFPGRFSGRQFSNSRSEMNVSTLELGDSALYLCASSQGLQGARGYTFGSGTRLTVV.

This clonotype was seen repeatedly, ten times or more. This rearrangement joins TRBV2 to TRBJ2-3, with 9 nucleotides matching TRBD2. The V segment lost 8 bases and the J segment 8 bases; nucleotides outside the gene matches: 8. The germline V gene encodes CDR1 SNHLY and CDR2 FYNNEI. The CDR3 extends over 13 amino acids. In DNA form, the CDR3 reads TGTGCCAGCCGGGGACTAGCAGAAACTACGCAGTATTTT. The encoded protein is CASRGLAETTQYF.

This clonotype was found many times. This chain joins TRBV5-1 and TRBJ2-5; a weak D match, TRBD2 (6 bases). V was pared by 2 bases and J by 1 base, with 12 bases between. This CDR3 has 15 residues. The germline V gene encodes CDR1 SGHRS and CDR2 YFSETQ. CDR3 DNA sequence: TGCGCCAGCAGCTTTTGGGGGGAGCCCCAAGAGACCCAGTACTTC. Translating gives CASSFWGEPQETQYF.

This clonotype occurred many times. The chain uses TRBV3-1 and TRBJ1-4; the match to TRBD1 covers 7 bases. This CDR3 region has 14 residues. Trimming removed 7 bases from V and 4 bases from J; junction bases left unmatched: 6. Germline loops: CDR1 LGHDT, CDR2 YNNKEL (reference sequence). The chain's CDR3 is CASTRAGGNEKLFF. In DNA form, the CDR3 reads TGTGCCAGCACCCGGGCAGGGGGTAATGAAAAACTGTTTTTT.

This clonotype was observed many times. This chain uses TRBV12-3 or TRBV12-4 with TRBJ2-5, with unresolved D. With 4 bases removed from V and 5 bases from J, the gap between germline ends came to 17 bases. This CDR3 region has 15 residues. The DNA of the CDR3 is TGTGCCAGCAGTTCCCAGGAGACGCAGGTGGAGACCCAGTACTTC. It codes for CASSSQETQVETQYF.

This clonotype was found many times. The chain carries TRBV7-9 and TRBJ2-5, with a tentative D call TRBD2 (7 bases). Trimming took off 0 bases at V and 5 bases at J, with 10 bases between the two ends. CDR1 and CDR2 from the germline V gene are SEHNR and FQNEAQ (reference sequence). This CDR3 spans 14 amino acids. This chain's CDR3 is CASSLAGGRETQYF. Here the CDR3 DNA reads TGTGCCAGCAGCTTAGCCGGGGGGCGGGAGACCCAGTACTTC.

In this sample, this clonotype turned up many times. The chain recombines TRBV9 with TRBJ2-2, with 7 bases fitting TRBD1. V was pared by 2 bases and J by 8 bases, with 6 bases of the junction left unmatched. Germline-derived CDR1 and CDR2 are SGDLS and YYNGEE. This CDR3 region has 14 residues. The chain's CDR3 is CASSVAGGRGELFF. CDR3 nucleotide sequence: TGTGCCAGCAGCGTGGCAGGGGGTCGGGGGGAGCTGTTTTTT.

About this clonotype: Its ends do not fully match the called genes, so a read error is possible. DNA of the CDR3: TGCAGTGCCCTCAGGGGCCCTTTTTTTTCGAACACTGCAGCTTTCTTT. Translated: CSALRGPFFSNTAAFF. The V gene is TRBV20-1, the J gene TRBJ1-1; a possible D gene is TRBD1 (6 bases). CDR3 length: 16 amino acids. Germline values: CDR1 DFQATT, CDR2 SNEGSKA (reference sequence).

The sample holds many counts of this clonotype. The V and J genes are TRBV11-2 and TRBJ2-2, with D tentatively TRBD1 (5 bases). Looked up from germline, CDR1 is SGHAT and CDR2 is FQNNGV. The CDR3 is made up of 14 amino acids. V lost 3 bases, J lost 3 bases, and 8 bases lay in between. CDR3 in DNA: TGTGCCAGCAGCTTGCTAGGGGACACCGGGGAGCTGTTTTTT. As protein: CASSLLGDTGELFF.

This clonotype was observed many times. V and J are TRBV11-2 and TRBJ2-5; 7 nucleotides align to TRBD1. Germline CDR1 SGHAT, CDR2 FQNNGV. This CDR3 comprises 15 residues. With 5 bases clipped from V and 2 bases from J, the junction kept 8 bases outside the gene matches. CDR3 region: CASSIDPGQQETQYF. The CDR3, as DNA: TGTGCCAGCAGCATCGATCCGGGACAGCAAGAGACCCAGTACTTC.

This clonotype occurred many times. The genes are TRBV5-1 and TRBJ1-5, with D tentatively TRBD1 (5 bases). The V end was cut by 1 base, the J end by 4 bases, with 15 bases between. The CDR3 extends over 16 amino acids. Germline V gene data show CDR1 as SGHRS and CDR2 as YFSETQ. The CDR3 here is CASSLTGGGVNQPQHF. Here the CDR3 DNA reads TGCGCCAGCAGCTTGACGGGGGGAGGGGTAAATCAGCCCCAGCATTTT. Full variable domain (missing parts from reference TRBV5-1 and TRBJ1-5): KAGVTQTPRYLIKTRGQQVTLSCSPISGHRSVSWYQQTPGQGLQFLFEYFSETQRNKGNFPGRFSGRQFSNSRSEMNVSTLELGDSALYLCASSLTGGGVNQPQHFGDGTRLSIL.

This clonotype was recorded many times. This chain connects TRBV11-2 to TRBJ2-6; the D gene could be TRBD1 or TRBD2 (6 bases each). The length of the CDR3 is 18 residues. Germline values: CDR1 SGHAT, CDR2 FQNNGV. V gave up 3 bases and J gave up 0 bases, with 15 bases separating them. CDR3 residues: CASSFVGGPLSGANVLTF. The CDR3 bases are TGTGCCAGCAGCTTCGTTGGGGGGCCTCTCTCTGGGGCCAACGTCCTGACTTTC.

As regards this clonotype: This may come from a read error, since a much larger clone is one base off. The chain has TRBV14 and TRBJ2-1, with 7 bases identical to TRBD2. Trimming at V came to 4 bases and at J to 0 bases, leaving 6 bases not matched to a gene. This CDR3 has 16 residues. Per germline, CDR1 SGHDN and CDR2 FVKESK. CDR3 DNA: TGTGCCAGCAGCCCGTTCGGCGGGAGCTCCTACAATGAGCAGTTCTTC. This codes for CASSPFGGSSYNEQFF.

This clonotype was observed at least ten times. The V call is TRBV5-1, the J call TRBJ2-1, with D maybe TRBD1 (5 bases). The CDR3 has 15 residues. The V gene's germline CDR1 is SGHRS and CDR2 YFSETQ. V lost 0 bases to trimming and J lost 2 bases, with 9 bases between them. CDR3 DNA sequence: TGCGCCAGCAGCTTGGAACAGGATCCCTACAATGAGCAGTTCTTC. This encodes CASSLEQDPYNEQFF.

This clonotype was observed a few times. The rearrangement links TRBV6-6 to TRBJ2-3, with a weak D call TRBD1 (6 bases). This CDR3 region has 18 residues. V shed 0 bases and J shed 6 bases, with 22 bases lying between them. Germline V lookup: CDR1 MNHNY, CDR2 SVGAGI (reference sequence). The CDR3 DNA sequence: TGTGCCAGCAGTTACTCGATGGGAACAGGGCGTGTTGAGGATACGCAGTATTTT. It is translated as CASSYSMGTGRVEDTQYF.

This clonotype showed up many times. The V gene is TRBV11-2, the J gene TRBJ2-3, with 8 bases that match TRBD1. The CDR3 contains 16 residues. V lost 5 bases to trimming and J lost 3 bases; unmatched junction nucleotides: 10. The germline V gene has CDR1 SGHAT and CDR2 FQNNGV. CDR3: CASSGKTGVGTDTQYF. The CDR3 DNA is TGTGCCAGCAGCGGGAAGACAGGGGTTGGGACAGATACGCAGTATTTT. The complete variable domain, with remaining parts taken from reference TRBV11-2 and TRBJ2-3, reads EAGVAQSPRYKIIEKRQSVAFWCNPISGHATLYWYQQILGQGPKLLIQFQNNGVVDDSQLPKDRFSAERLKGVDSTLKIQPAKLEDSAVYLCASSGKTGVGTDTQYFGPGTRLTVL.

At least ten counts were recorded for this clonotype. V gene TRBV12-3 or TRBV12-4 combines with J gene TRBJ2-7; TRBD2 aligns across 11 bases. This CDR3 contains 17 residues. The V and J ends lost 4 bases and 2 bases, in that order; junction bases with no gene match: 10. The CDR3 is CASSSDPRLAGTYEQYF. CDR3 DNA: TGTGCCAGCAGTTCCGACCCCCGACTAGCGGGGACCTACGAGCAGTACTTC.

In this sample, this clonotype turned up many times. The gene calls are TRBV7-2 and TRBJ2-7, with 9 bases identical to TRBD1. Germline V gene sequence: CDR1 SGHTA, CDR2 FQGNSA. There are 16 residues in the CDR3. V lost 0 bases and J lost 2; bases outside the gene matches: 5. The CDR3 loop reads CASSLAWTGATYEQYF. In DNA, the CDR3 is TGTGCCAGCAGCTTAGCGTGGACAGGGGCTACCTACGAGCAGTACTTC.

This clonotype was recorded many times. The rearrangement links TRBV20-1 to TRBJ2-5; no definite D call. Germline assignment: CDR1 DFQATT and CDR2 SNEGSKA (reference sequence). V lost 0 bases and J lost 5, with 13 bases in between. The CDR3 sequence is 14 residues long. For the CDR3, the DNA is TGCAGTGCTAGAGAGAGGCTAAATGTGGAGACCCAGTACTTC. Translating gives CSARERLNVETQYF.

This clonotype was observed a single time. The chain links TRBV27 to TRBJ1-1; D is unresolved. Trimming pared 0 bases from V and 6 bases from J, leaving 14 bases between. CDR1 is MNHEY and CDR2 is SMNVEV in the germline V gene (reference sequence). The CDR3 is made up of 15 amino acids. The CDR3 region has the DNA TGTGCCAGCAGTTTATCGTACGGGGTGGCCGCTGAAGCTTTCTTT. Protein: CASSLSYGVAAEAFF.

There are many counts of this clonotype. J is TRBJ1-1 and V is TRBV20-1, with D possibly TRBD1 on 6 matching bases. Germline loops: CDR1 DFQATT, CDR2 SNEGSKA (reference sequence). The V gene lost 3 bases and the J gene lost 3 bases, with 11 bases spanning the gap. This CDR3 has 13 residues. CDR3 nucleotides: TGCAGTGCTAGGCAGGGGCAGGACACTGAAGCTTTCTTT. Translating gives CSARQGQDTEAFF.

This clonotype was recorded at least ten times. V is TRBV29-1 and J is TRBJ1-2; 7 nucleotides agree with TRBD1. The germline V gene encodes CDR1 SQVTM and CDR2 ANQGSEA. V trimming: 5 bases; J trimming: 5 bases; junction bases outside the gene matches: 8. The CDR3 is 13 residues long. In DNA, the CDR3 is TGCAGCGTTCCCCACGACAGGGTTTATGGCTACACCTTC. This translates into CSVPHDRVYGYTF.

This clonotype was counted ten times or more. The chain has TRBV7-2 and TRBJ2-7, with 12 nucleotides matching TRBD2. The CDR3 consists of 15 residues. Germline assignment: CDR1 SGHTA and CDR2 FQGNSA. Trimming removed 1 base from V and 7 bases from J; junction bases left unmatched: 5. CDR3 loop: CASSLGLAGAREQYF. The CDR3 DNA is TGTGCCAGCAGCTTAGGACTAGCGGGGGCCCGAGAGCAGTACTTC.